Below, one TCR beta chain is given with its context. Profiling relied on immunoSEQ multiplex PCR, and the TCRdb table lists in-frame clones only, not all of them. The table records around 300,000 clones, roughly 86% of them present only once. Germline CDR1 is SGHDN and CDR2 is FVKESK. Trimming left V 0 bases short and J 3 bases short, with 9 bases between. The CDR3 is 14 residues long. This specimen comes from a study of blood T cell repertoires in COVID-19. Across the whole study: Donors in the United States, Italy and Spain gave samples during acute or convalescent COVID-19.

V and J are TRBV14 and TRBJ2-7; tentative D call: TRBD1 (5 bases). The receptor was isolated from a woman younger than 45 who had recovered from COVID-19. Material for sequencing was peripheral blood. In DNA, the CDR3 is TGTGCCAGCAGCCAAGATCTAAGGGGCTACGAGCAGTACTTC. Protein product: CASSQDLRGYEQYF.